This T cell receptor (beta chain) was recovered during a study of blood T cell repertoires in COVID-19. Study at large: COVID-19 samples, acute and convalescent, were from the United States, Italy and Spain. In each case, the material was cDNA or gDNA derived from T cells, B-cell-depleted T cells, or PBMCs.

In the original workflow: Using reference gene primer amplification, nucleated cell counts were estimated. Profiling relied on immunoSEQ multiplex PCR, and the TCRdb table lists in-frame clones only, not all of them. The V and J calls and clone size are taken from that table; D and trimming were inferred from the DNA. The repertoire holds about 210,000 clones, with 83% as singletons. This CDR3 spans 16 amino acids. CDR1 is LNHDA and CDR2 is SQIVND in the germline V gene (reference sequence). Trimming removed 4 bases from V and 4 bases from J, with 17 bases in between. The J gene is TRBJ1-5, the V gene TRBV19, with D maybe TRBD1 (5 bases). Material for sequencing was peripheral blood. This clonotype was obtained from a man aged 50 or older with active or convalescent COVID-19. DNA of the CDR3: TGTGCCAGTAGTAGGGCCACGGGGGTAATGAATCAGCCCCAGCATTTT. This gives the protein CASSRATGVMNQPQHF.